This T cell receptor beta chain was recorded in a study of early T cells in non-severe SARS-CoV-2 infection. In its sample, this clonotype was seen many times. Molecules of cDNA were individually given unique molecular identifiers that were attached to them. TCRdb re-called the 5' RACE reads through MiXCR, storing one row per CDR3 protein. The table has about 48,000 distinct CDR3 sequences, under 15% seen once. Sequenced: whole blood. The receptor comes from an adult who was a healthcare worker with PCR-confirmed SARS-CoV-2 infection or an uninfected control (not recorded which).

The CDR3 sequence is CASSGQQGTGYTF. The CDR3 region has the DNA TGTGCCAGCAGTGGGCAACAGGGGACGGGCTACACCTTC. The rearrangement joins TRBV2 to TRBJ1-2, with 7 bases fitting TRBD1. The CDR3 contains 13 residues. The junction had 7 bases not matched to a gene; V was cut back by 4 bases and J by 8 bases. In germline, CDR1 is SNHLY, CDR2 FYNNEI.